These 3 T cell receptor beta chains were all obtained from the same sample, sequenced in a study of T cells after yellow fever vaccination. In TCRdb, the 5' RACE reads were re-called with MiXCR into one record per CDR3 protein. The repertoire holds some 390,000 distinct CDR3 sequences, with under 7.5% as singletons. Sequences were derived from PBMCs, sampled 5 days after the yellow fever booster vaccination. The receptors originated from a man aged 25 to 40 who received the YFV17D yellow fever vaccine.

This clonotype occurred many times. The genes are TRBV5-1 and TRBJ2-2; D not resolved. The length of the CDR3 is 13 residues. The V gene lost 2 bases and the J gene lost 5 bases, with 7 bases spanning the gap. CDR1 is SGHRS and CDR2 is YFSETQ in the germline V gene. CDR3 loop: CASSFPTTGELFF. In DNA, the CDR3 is TGCGCCAGCAGCTTCCCCACAACCGGGGAGCTGTTTTTT.

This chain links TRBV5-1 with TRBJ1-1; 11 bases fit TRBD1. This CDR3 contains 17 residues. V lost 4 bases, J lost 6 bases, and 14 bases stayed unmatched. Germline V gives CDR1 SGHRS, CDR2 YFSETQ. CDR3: CASSPQGQGAQGAEAFF. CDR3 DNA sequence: TGCGCCAGCAGCCCGCAAGGACAGGGGGCTCAGGGGGCTGAAGCTTTCTTT.

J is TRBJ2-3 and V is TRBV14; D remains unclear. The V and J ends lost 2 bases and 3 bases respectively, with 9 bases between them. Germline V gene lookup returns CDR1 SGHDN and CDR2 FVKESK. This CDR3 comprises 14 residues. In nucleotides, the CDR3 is TGTGCCAGCAGCCAACGGCAGGAAACAGATACGCAGTATTTT. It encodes CASSQRQETDTQYF. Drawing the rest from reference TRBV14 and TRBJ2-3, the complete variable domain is EAGVTQFPSHSVIEKGQTVTLRCDPISGHDNLYWYRRVMGKEIKFLLHFVKESKQDESGMPNNRFLAERTGGTYSTLKVQPAELEDSGVYFCASSQRQETDTQYFGPGTRLTVL.